This paragraph reports one T cell receptor (beta chain). Its cognate antigen is unknown. These data are taken from a study of shared clonotypes between healthy human individuals. The germline V gene has CDR1 SGHRS and CDR2 YFSETQ. The V gene lost 3 bases and the J gene lost 6 bases, with 22 bases spanning the gap. The CDR3 is made up of 16 amino acids. Findings and caveats of the study: Across a handful of donors, naive CD4 shared 5% to 6%, naive CD8 around 3.5%, memory CD4 roughly 2.2%, memory CD8 about 0.38%.

Some clones are missing from TCRdb's copy, which holds only in-frame ones; the method was immunoSEQ multiplex PCR. The sample lists 2,500,000 or so clones, 93% occurring once. V is TRBV5-1 and J is TRBJ2-7, with D perhaps given as TRBD1 or TRBD2 (7 bases each). Sequenced sample: naive CD4+ T cells from PBMCs. Regarding subset: CD45RA+ positively selected. This TCR was sampled from a man aged 18 to 30 in good health. Some clones in this sample may be carry-over from other donors' samples. The CDR3 bases are TGCGCCAGCAGCTCCGGGGGAGGGGGCGTTACTGGCGAGCAGTACTTC. As protein: CASSSGGGGVTGEQYF.